The present entry profiles one TCR beta chain with its context. This entry comes from a study of CD8+ T cells in alopecia areata. Looking at the study overall: The protocol delivered tofacitinib for 6 to 18 months, then withdrew it for 6 months.

Trimming shortened V by 0 bases and J by 9 bases, and 15 bases separated the two germline ends. The CDR3 has 15 amino acids. Germline V gene sequence: CDR1 SNHLY, CDR2 FYNNEI. The authors extracted RNA and reverse transcribed it into cDNA as the sequencing template. TCRdb's copy holds only in-frame clones and misses some; the assay was immunoSEQ multiplex PCR. Of some 150,000 clones detected, more than 45% appear once; the ten largest clones hold just under 20%. In alopecia areata patients, both lesional scalp punch biopsies and peripheral blood were collected. This material consisted of CD8+ T cells sorted from blood, taken at week 0. The chain is built from TRBV2 and TRBJ2-1; D possibly corresponds to TRBD2 (6 bases). The clonotype originates from a human donor with alopecia areata. In DNA, the CDR3 is TGTGCCAGCAGTGAAGCGCGGGGACCAGCGGGTGAGCAGTTCTTC. Amino acids: CASSEARGPAGEQFF.